One sample yielded the 28 T cell receptor beta chains listed below, sequenced in a study of T cell repertoires in cytomegalovirus infection. TCRdb recomputed calls from the reads with MiXCR, one row per CDR3 protein. The table records more than 250,000 distinct CDR3 sequences, around 13% of them present only once. The sample was PBMCs. All receptors come from a human donor in good health (CMV status not recorded). Some clones in this sample may be carry-over from other donors' samples.

The chain couples TRBV28 to TRBJ2-1; 11 bases agree with TRBD2. The V segment lost 8 bases and the J segment 7 bases; nucleotides outside the gene matches: 7. Germline CDR1 is MDHEN and CDR2 is SYDVKM. The CDR3 has 14 residues. CDR3 region: CASFSSGRRNEQFF. The CDR3 DNA sequence: TGTGCCAGCTTTTCTAGCGGGAGGAGAAATGAGCAGTTCTTC.

This clonotype was seen repeatedly, ten times or more. The chain joins TRBV11-2 to TRBJ1-5, with TRBD1 matching over 9 bases. This CDR3 contains 15 residues. V lost 5 bases to trimming and J lost 6 bases; unmatched junction nucleotides: 8. CDR1 and CDR2 (germline): SGHAT, FQNNGV. CDR3 amino acids: CASSVSQGAGQPQHF. The CDR3 bases are TGTGCCAGCAGCGTTTCACAGGGGGCCGGTCAGCCCCAGCATTTT.

The CDR3 bases are TGTGCCAGTAGTGAACGCGTCGATGGCAATCAGCCCCAGCATTTT. Its translation: CASSERVDGNQPQHF. The rearrangement joins TRBV19 to TRBJ1-5; D unclear. The CDR3 totals 15 residues. The V end lost 5 bases, the J end lost 2 bases, and 13 bases lay between the germline ends. Germline V gene lookup returns CDR1 LNHDA and CDR2 SQIVND (reference sequence).

The sample holds many counts of this clonotype. The chain carries TRBV7-2 and TRBJ2-2; 9 nucleotides line up with TRBD1. The germline gives CDR1 SGHTA, CDR2 FQGNSA. V shed 4 bases and J 2 bases; nucleotides not matched to a gene: 5. The CDR3 has 16 residues. The CDR3 sequence is CASSSRTGVNTGELFF. CDR3 bases: TGTGCCAGCAGCTCACGGACAGGGGTTAACACCGGGGAGCTGTTTTTT. Based on the CDR3 plus reference TRBV7-2 and TRBJ2-2, the full variable domain is GAGVSQSPSNKVTEKGKDVELRCDPISGHTALYWYRQSLGQGLEFLIYFQGNSAPDKSGLPSDRFSAERTGGSVSTLTIQRTQQEDSAVYLCASSSRTGVNTGELFFGEGSRLTVL.

This clonotype was recorded a few times. The V and J genes are TRBV19 and TRBJ1-1; D not certain. The CDR3 runs to 11 residues. Germline V lookup: CDR1 LNHDA, CDR2 SQIVND (reference sequence). V was cut by 9 bases and J by 7 bases, with 12 bases left in between. In nucleotides, the CDR3 is TGTGCCAGCTACGCCGGACTTGAAGCTTTCTTT. It specifies CASYAGLEAFF. The full variable domain, rest sourced from reference TRBV19 and TRBJ1-1, is DGGITQSPKYLFRKEGQNVTLSCEQNLNHDAMYWYRQDPGQGLRLIYYSQIVNDFQKGDIAEGYSVSREKKESFPLTVTSAQKNPTAFYLCASYAGLEAFFGQGTRLTVV.

This clonotype was counted many times. The chain joins TRBV7-2 to TRBJ2-5; 7 bases agree with TRBD1. Germline-derived CDR1 and CDR2 are SGHTA and FQGNSA. This CDR3 is 16 amino acids long. The junction had 13 bases not matched to a gene; V was cut back by 5 bases and J by 4 bases. CDR3 DNA: TGTGCCAGCAGCAAACAGACAGGGTTAGGCTTAGAGACCCAGTACTTC. It encodes CASSKQTGLGLETQYF.

The table lists this clonotype with many counts. The chain is built from TRBV12-3 or TRBV12-4 and TRBJ2-7, with D hard to call. The CDR3 covers 16 residues. V was cut by 1 base and J by 0 bases, with 13 bases left in between. CDR3 sequence (DNA): TGTGCCAGCAGTTTAGTGGCGGCAGCTCACTCCTACGAGCAGTACTTC. It specifies CASSLVAAAHSYEQYF.

This clonotype came up many times. The gene calls are TRBV7-2 and TRBJ2-3; D unclear. This CDR3 region has 11 residues. Germline CDR1 is SGHTA and CDR2 is FQGNSA. The CDR3 region is CVSPAGYTQYF. In DNA form, the CDR3 reads TGTGTGTCCCCAGCCGGGTATACGCAGTATTTT.

This clonotype was observed at least ten times. This chain connects TRBV7-2 to TRBJ1-1; D may be TRBD1 (5 bases). This CDR3 region has 16 residues. Trimming shortened V by 1 base and J by 1 base, and 13 bases separated the two germline ends. The V gene's germline CDR1 is SGHTA and CDR2 FQGNSA. DNA for the CDR3: TGTGCCAGCAGCTTAGGCGGGGGGAACGGGAACACTGAAGCTTTCTTT. It specifies CASSLGGGNGNTEAFF.

This clonotype was recorded a few times. The chain recombines TRBV6-2 or TRBV6-3 with TRBJ2-1; TRBD2 is a possible D gene (5 bases). Germline V lookup: CDR1 MNHEY, CDR2 SVGEGT. The CDR3 loop spans 13 amino acids. V was pared by 0 bases and J by 10 bases, with 10 bases between. The CDR3 here is CASSYSIASEQFF. In nucleotides, the CDR3 is TGTGCCAGCAGTTACTCGATTGCTAGCGAGCAGTTCTTC.

There are a few counts of this clonotype. The chain couples TRBV20-1 to TRBJ1-4; perhaps TRBD1 as D (5 bases). The CDR3 has 14 amino acids. Deletions cut 3 bases from V and 8 bases from J, with 16 bases between. Germline assignment: CDR1 DFQATT and CDR2 SNEGSKA (reference sequence). DNA of the CDR3: TGCAGTGCTAGTTGGGGCTCGGTGCGGGAAAAACTGTTTTTT. Amino acid sequence: CSASWGSVREKLFF.

This clonotype appeared a few times. In nucleotides, the CDR3 is TGTGCCAGTCACATGGGCCGCACAGATACGCAGTATTTT. Translated, it gives CASHMGRTDTQYF. V is TRBV18 and J is TRBJ2-3; D unclear. Germline V gene sequence: CDR1 KGHSH, CDR2 LQKENI. V was clipped by 9 bases and J by 1 base, with 11 bases between them. The CDR3 totals 13 residues.

The genes are TRBV20-1 and TRBJ2-3, with D possibly matching TRBD2 (6 bases). Germline values: CDR1 DFQATT, CDR2 SNEGSKA (reference sequence). The V end lost 3 bases, the J end lost 6 bases, and 25 bases lay between the germline ends. The CDR3 extends over 17 amino acids. CDR3: CSASLVTAAGTPDTQYF. CDR3 nucleotide sequence: TGCAGTGCTAGCCTGGTAACCGCCGCCGGGACTCCGGATACGCAGTATTTT.

This clonotype has ten or more counts. The V gene is TRBV19, the J gene TRBJ2-1; maybe TRBD2 (6 bases). Per the germline V gene, CDR1 is LNHDA and CDR2 is SQIVND (reference sequence). Trimming removed 5 bases from V and 8 bases from J, with 13 bases in between. This CDR3 contains 13 residues. CDR3 in amino acids: CASSWRAGDEQFF. The CDR3 DNA reads TGTGCCAGTAGTTGGAGGGCCGGGGATGAGCAGTTCTTC.

The chain has TRBV20-1 and TRBJ1-5; D perhaps matches TRBD1 (5 bases). CDR1 is DFQATT and CDR2 is SNEGSKA in the germline V gene (reference sequence). The V end lost 6 bases, the J end lost 6 bases, and 15 bases lay between the germline ends. The CDR3 has 13 amino acids. The CDR3, as DNA: TGCAGTGCCCCTGGAGGAGGGACTCAGCCCCAGCATTTT. Its translation is CSAPGGGTQPQHF.

The J gene is TRBJ2-3, the V gene TRBV20-1, with 10 bases lining up with TRBD2. The ends lost 6 bases at V and 6 bases at J; junction bases unmatched: 15. The CDR3 runs to 16 residues. Germline V CDR1 and CDR2: DFQATT, SNEGSKA (reference sequence). CDR3 sequence (DNA): TGCAGTGCCCACGCCGGGACTAGCGCCAGTCTTGATACGCAGTATTTT. Protein sequence: CSAHAGTSASLDTQYF.

This clonotype was observed at least ten times. The rearrangement uses TRBV7-9 and TRBJ1-2, with 8 bases fitting TRBD1. The CDR3 runs 12 residues. Looked up from germline, CDR1 is SEHNR and CDR2 is FQNEAQ (reference sequence). V trimming: 5 bases; J trimming: 8 bases; junction bases outside the gene matches: 4. CDR3 sequence reads: CASSKDRDGYTF. The CDR3, as DNA: TGTGCCAGCAGCAAGGACAGGGACGGCTACACCTTC.

This clonotype was recorded many times. The chain uses TRBV7-9 and TRBJ2-7, with 8 bases aligning to TRBD2. Germline V gives CDR1 SEHNR, CDR2 FQNEAQ (reference sequence). This CDR3 spans 13 amino acids. J lost 6 bases, V lost 7 bases, and 8 bases had no gene match. CDR3 nucleotide sequence: TGTGCCAGCATCCGGGAGGGAGTTAGCGAGCAGTACTTC. Its translation is CASIREGVSEQYF. The variable domain in full, with the rest retrieved from reference TRBV7-9 and TRBJ2-7, is DTGVSQNPRHKITKRGQNVTFRCDPISEHNRLYWYRQTLGQGPEFLTYFQNEAQLEKSRLLSDRFSAERPKGSFSTLEIQRTEQGDSAMYLCASIREGVSEQYFGPGTRLTVT.

Ten or more counts support this clonotype. The chain has TRBV7-2 and TRBJ2-7; the match to TRBD2 covers 8 bases. Germline loops: CDR1 SGHTA, CDR2 FQGNSA. CDR3 length: 15 amino acids. V lost 5 bases, J lost 1 base, and 7 bases stayed unmatched. CDR3 sequence reads: CASSPRIAGSYEQYF. DNA for the CDR3: TGTGCCAGCAGCCCGCGGATAGCGGGGTCCTACGAGCAGTACTTC.

This CDR3 reads CASSPDGRTEAFF. The CDR3 nucleotides are TGTGCCAGCAGCCCTGATGGACGAACTGAAGCTTTCTTT. The chain uses TRBV5-5 and TRBJ1-1; D gene uncertain. The ends were cut back, 4 bases at V and 5 bases at J, with 12 bases in the middle. CDR1 is SGHKS, CDR2 YYEKEE, per germline (reference sequence). The CDR3 contains 13 residues.

The rearrangement uses TRBV6-2 or TRBV6-3 and TRBJ2-7, with 9 nucleotides matching TRBD1. CDR3 length: 12 amino acids. V lost 8 bases and J lost 7; bases outside the gene matches: 6. From germline, CDR1 is MNHEY and CDR2 SVGEGT. The CDR3, as DNA: TGTGCCAGCCGAAACAGGGGGCGTGAGCAGTACTTC. It yields the protein CASRNRGREQYF.

This clonotype was counted many times. The rearrangement links TRBV28 to TRBJ1-1; D is ambiguous. Trimming took off 2 bases at V and 7 bases at J, with 11 bases between the two ends. The CDR3 runs 13 residues. Per germline, CDR1 MDHEN and CDR2 SYDVKM. CDR3 protein: CASSLRVWVEAFF. The CDR3 DNA reads as TGTGCCAGCAGTTTAAGAGTTTGGGTTGAAGCTTTCTTT. The whole variable domain, filled in from reference TRBV28 and TRBJ1-1, reads DVKVTQSSRYLVKRTGEKVFLECVQDMDHENMFWYRQDPGLGLRLIYFSYDVKMKEKGDIPEGYSVSREKKERFSLILESASTNQTSMYLCASSLRVWVEAFFGQGTRLTVV.

This clonotype was counted between two and nine times. The chain recombines TRBV29-1 with TRBJ2-1; 9 bases map to TRBD2. This CDR3 spans 14 amino acids. Germline CDR1 and CDR2: SQVTM and ANQGSEA. J was trimmed by 5 bases and V by 2 bases; bases with no gene match: 4. CDR3 amino acids: CSVESGTSNNEQFF. DNA of the CDR3: TGCAGCGTTGAATCCGGGACTAGCAACAATGAGCAGTTCTTC.

This clonotype came up many times. The chain employs TRBV7-2 and TRBJ1-2, with D unclear. This CDR3 has 16 amino acids. CDR1 is SGHTA and CDR2 is FQGNSA in the germline V gene. The V and J ends lost 2 bases and 2 bases respectively, with 15 bases between them. CDR3 nucleotide sequence: TGTGCCAGCAGCTTATCGGGGAGTAGAGAAAACTATGGCTACACCTTC. It translates to CASSLSGSRENYGYTF. The full variable domain, rest sourced from reference TRBV7-2 and TRBJ1-2, is GAGVSQSPSNKVTEKGKDVELRCDPISGHTALYWYRQSLGQGLEFLIYFQGNSAPDKSGLPSDRFSAERTGGSVSTLTIQRTQQEDSAVYLCASSLSGSRENYGYTFGSGTRLTVV.

This clonotype was picked up a small number of times. This rearrangement joins TRBV27 to TRBJ1-6; D remains unclear. The V and J ends lost 8 bases and 10 bases respectively, with 12 bases between them. The germline CDR1 and CDR2 sequences are MNHEY and SMNVEV (reference sequence). The CDR3 length is 12 residues. The CDR3 spells CASREGGSPLHF. The CDR3 nucleotides read TGTGCCAGCCGGGAGGGTGGATCACCCCTCCACTTT.

This clonotype was counted ten times or more. This chain uses TRBV20-1 with TRBJ2-7, with a possible D match to TRBD2 (5 bases). Germline V gives CDR1 DFQATT, CDR2 SNEGSKA (reference sequence). V was clipped by 1 base and J by 3 bases, with 13 bases between them. The CDR3 sequence is 14 residues long. This CDR3 reads CSARVESGNYEQYF. CDR3 nucleotide sequence: TGCAGTGCTAGAGTGGAAAGCGGTAACTACGAGCAGTACTTC.

This clonotype was counted ten times or more. This chain joins TRBV28 and TRBJ1-4, with a tentative D call TRBD1 (5 bases). V lost 2 bases and J 2 bases, leaving 9 bases between the germline ends. This CDR3 is 15 amino acids long. Per the germline V gene, CDR1 is MDHEN and CDR2 is SYDVKM. This chain's CDR3 is CASSLQPGTNEKLFF. As DNA, the CDR3 is TGTGCCAGCAGTTTACAGCCAGGGACTAATGAAAAACTGTTTTTT. The full variable domain, rest sourced from reference TRBV28 and TRBJ1-4, is DVKVTQSSRYLVKRTGEKVFLECVQDMDHENMFWYRQDPGLGLRLIYFSYDVKMKEKGDIPEGYSVSREKKERFSLILESASTNQTSMYLCASSLQPGTNEKLFFGSGTQLSVL.

This clonotype has only a few counts. The chain has TRBV12-3 or TRBV12-4 and TRBJ2-7; D not certain. Trimming removed 4 bases at V and 5 bases at J, with 12 bases between. The CDR3 is 13 amino acids. The CDR3 loop reads CASSSRPPDEQYF. CDR3 DNA sequence: TGTGCCAGCAGTTCCCGCCCGCCGGACGAGCAGTACTTC.